This T cell receptor (beta chain) was profiled in a study of regulatory T cells in long-lasting Graves disease. In the study overall: Patients with new Graves' disease had used antithyroid drugs below 3 months.

This clonotype was seen only once. The antigen is undetermined. Construction of the TCR beta libraries employed iRepertoire HTBI primers in conjunction with Arm-PCR of CDR3 regions. Per the original data handling: Identification of gene segments yielded more than 60 TRBV and about 14 TRBJ across samples. TCRdb analysed the multiplex PCR reads with MiXCR anew, one entry per CDR3 protein. These V and J calls rely on TCRdb rather than the paper's analysis. Of 250,000 to 400,000 distinct CDR3 sequences in the sample, over 15% were seen once. Study-level findings and limits: Whereas 950 to 1,000 public clonotypes were shared by new patients, persistent patients shared more, at a few thousand. For persistent Graves' patients, TCR diversity was lower than for newly diagnosed ones.

CDR1 and CDR2 from the germline V gene are LNHDA and SQIVND (reference sequence). V lost 3 bases and J 0 bases, leaving 9 bases between the germline ends. The CDR3 consists of 16 residues. Time point described: newly diagnosed GD, antithyroid drugs for less than 3 months. PBMC RNA was the source of the TCR library. V and J are TRBV19 and TRBJ1-6, with D unresolved. The TCR sequence derives from a female donor with Graves disease. This material consisted of peripheral blood mononuclear cells (PBMCs), taken at new diagnosis, from a patient treated with antithyroid drugs. The CDR3 DNA reads as TGTGCCAGTAGTATCGGAGAGAGCTCCTATAATTCACCCCTCCACTTT. Residues: CASSIGESSYNSPLHF.